The clone carrying this T cell receptor (beta chain) has only a few counts. Antigen unknown. Library preparation (for TCRbeta) was performed with unique molecular identifiers. Each CDR3 protein gets one entry after TCRdb re-called the PCR reads with MiXCR. The table lists 900,000 or so distinct CDR3 sequences, under 20% of them singletons. The data stem from a study of T-cell reconstitution after alpha-beta-depleted transplantation in children. Overall study findings and caveats: About two months after transplant, alpha-beta T cells reportedly came from several hundred expanded graft clones. From newly produced T cells came most of the T-cell counts and diversity one year after transplant.

Germline trimming cut 10 bases from V and 2 bases from J; bases unmatched to any gene: 16. The CDR3 has 16 amino acids. CDR1 and CDR2 (germline): MDHEN, SYDVKM. The sequence was collected from a male patient under 18 who had a stem cell transplant for acute lymphoblastic leukemia, so the T cells may come from the graft donor. The source was PBMCs, mostly from graft donor cells, collected 360 days after TCRalphabeta/CD19-depleted stem cell transplant. The rearrangement links TRBV28 to TRBJ2-5; 7 nucleotides align to TRBD1. This CDR3 is CATRSTGTSLQETQYF. Here the CDR3 DNA reads TGTGCCACTCGTTCGACAGGGACCTCACTACAAGAGACCCAGTACTTC.